Each of the 4 T cell receptor beta chains below was sequenced from the same sample in a study of lymphopenia after photon versus proton radiotherapy. This table comes from immunoSEQ multiplex PCR, and its TCRdb copy is limited to in-frame clones, with some not included. The table has around 29,000 clones, approximately 93% seen once. Sample: peripheral blood, taken from a patient treated with photon-based radiotherapy. The source of these receptors is a woman in her forties or fifties with cholangiocarcinoma.

The chain combines TRBV2 with TRBJ1-6; D might be TRBD1 (5 bases). V gave up 4 bases and J gave up 14 bases, with 18 bases separating them. Germline V CDR1 and CDR2: SNHLY, FYNNEI. The CDR3 runs 14 residues. The CDR3 here is CASSGGPGISTLHF. The CDR3 coding sequence is TGTGCCAGCAGTGGGGGACCGGGTATTTCCACCCTCCACTTT.

V usage is TRBV29-1 and J usage is TRBJ1-1, with 8 nucleotides matching TRBD1. V lost 6 bases to trimming and J lost 4 bases; unmatched junction nucleotides: 7. From germline, CDR1 is SQVTM and CDR2 ANQGSEA. CDR3 length: 13 residues. The CDR3 spells CSVDGQGSTEAFF. CDR3 coding DNA: TGCAGCGTGGATGGACAGGGATCCACTGAAGCTTTCTTT.

The V and J genes are TRBV18 and TRBJ1-4; a weak D match, TRBD1 (5 bases). The CDR3 sequence is 13 residues long. Germline V CDR1 and CDR2: KGHSH, LQKENI. V lost 6 bases and J 3 bases, leaving 8 bases between the germline ends. The CDR3 region is CASSQQANEKLFF. In nucleotides, the CDR3 is TGTGCCAGCTCGCAACAGGCTAATGAAAAACTGTTTTTT.

The rearrangement uses TRBV7-9 and TRBJ2-7; D ambiguous. CDR3 length equals 12 residues. V dropped 5 bases and J dropped 6 bases, with 11 bases sitting between them. CDR1 SEHNR and CDR2 FQNEAQ come from the germline V gene (reference sequence). The CDR3: CASSLPEGEQYF. The CDR3 DNA follows: TGTGCCAGCAGCCTACCTGAAGGCGAGCAGTACTTC.